This T cell receptor beta chain was documented in a study of CD8+ T cells in alopecia areata. Study-wide background: Affected scalp percentage set treated patients' severity scores. Overall study findings and caveats: Relative to mice, TCR sharing across patients was less clear, a difference possibly HLA-related.

The sequencing template was cDNA reverse transcribed from extracted RNA. The protocol was immunoSEQ multiplex PCR, while the TCRdb copy is restricted to in-frame clones and leaves out a portion. The repertoire consists of around 160,000 clones, with around three fifths occurring once and the leading ten covering over 12%. To note about this clone: The antigen is not known.

Trimming took off 5 bases at V and 4 bases at J, with 12 bases between the two ends. The CDR3 consists of 13 residues. Germline CDR1 reads SGHRS; CDR2 reads YFSETQ. The treatment here: oral pan-JAK inhibitor, 5-10 mg twice daily. Peripheral blood and lesional scalp punch biopsies were taken from alopecia areata patients. This receptor was identified in a human donor with alopecia areata. The material was CD4+ T cells sorted from blood, obtained at week 24, from a patient treated with tofacitinib. This chain joins TRBV5-1 and TRBJ1-2; D is unclear. The CDR3 is CASRPETFYGYTF. The CDR3 DNA follows: TGCGCCAGCAGGCCTGAGACGTTCTATGGCTACACCTTC.